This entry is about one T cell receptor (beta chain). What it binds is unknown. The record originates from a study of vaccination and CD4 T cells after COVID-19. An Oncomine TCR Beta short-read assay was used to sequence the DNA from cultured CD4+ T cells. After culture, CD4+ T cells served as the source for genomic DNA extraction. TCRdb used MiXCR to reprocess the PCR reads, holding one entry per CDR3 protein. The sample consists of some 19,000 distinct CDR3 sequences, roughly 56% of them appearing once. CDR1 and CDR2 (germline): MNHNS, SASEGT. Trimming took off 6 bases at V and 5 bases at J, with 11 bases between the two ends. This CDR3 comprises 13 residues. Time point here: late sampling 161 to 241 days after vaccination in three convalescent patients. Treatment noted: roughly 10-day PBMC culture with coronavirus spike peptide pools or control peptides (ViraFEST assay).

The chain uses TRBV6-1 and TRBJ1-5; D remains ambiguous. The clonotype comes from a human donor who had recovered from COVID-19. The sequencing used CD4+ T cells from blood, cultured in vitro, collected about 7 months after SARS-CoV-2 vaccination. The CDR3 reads CASRDWMDQPQHF. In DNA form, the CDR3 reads TGTGCCAGCAGAGATTGGATGGATCAGCCCCAGCATTTT.